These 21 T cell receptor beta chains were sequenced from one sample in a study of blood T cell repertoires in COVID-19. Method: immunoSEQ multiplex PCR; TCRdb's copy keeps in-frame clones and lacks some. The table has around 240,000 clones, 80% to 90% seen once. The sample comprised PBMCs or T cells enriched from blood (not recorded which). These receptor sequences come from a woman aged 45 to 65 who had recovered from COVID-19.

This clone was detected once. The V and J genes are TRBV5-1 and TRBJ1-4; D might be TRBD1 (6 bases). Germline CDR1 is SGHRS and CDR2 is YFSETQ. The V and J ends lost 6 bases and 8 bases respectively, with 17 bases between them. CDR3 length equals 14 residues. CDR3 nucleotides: TGCGCCAGCACCGCCACAGGGTGGAACGAAAAACTGTTTTTT. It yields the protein CASTATGWNEKLFF.

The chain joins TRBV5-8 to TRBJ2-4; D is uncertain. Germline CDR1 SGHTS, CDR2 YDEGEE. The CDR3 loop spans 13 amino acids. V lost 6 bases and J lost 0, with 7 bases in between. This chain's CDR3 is CASKYIAKNIQYF. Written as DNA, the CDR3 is TGTGCCAGCAAATATATAGCCAAAAACATTCAGTACTTC.

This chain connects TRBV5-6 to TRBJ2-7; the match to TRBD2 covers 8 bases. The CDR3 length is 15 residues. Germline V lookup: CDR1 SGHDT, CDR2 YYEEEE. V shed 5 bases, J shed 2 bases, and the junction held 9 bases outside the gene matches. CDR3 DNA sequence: TGTGCCAGCAGGGCTCCGGGACTAGTGGCCTACGAGCAGTACTTC. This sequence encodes CASRAPGLVAYEQYF.

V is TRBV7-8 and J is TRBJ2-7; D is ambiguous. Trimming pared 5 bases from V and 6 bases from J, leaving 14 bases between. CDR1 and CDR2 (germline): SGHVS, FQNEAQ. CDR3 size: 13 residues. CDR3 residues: CASSRTEVIEQYF. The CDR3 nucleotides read TGTGCCAGCAGCCGTACTGAGGTGATCGAGCAGTACTTC.

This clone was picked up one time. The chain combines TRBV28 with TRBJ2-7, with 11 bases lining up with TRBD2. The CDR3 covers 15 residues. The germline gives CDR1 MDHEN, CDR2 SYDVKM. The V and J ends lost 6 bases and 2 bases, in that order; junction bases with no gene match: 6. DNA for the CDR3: TGTGCCAGCAGCGCGACTAGCGGGATACCCTACGAGCAGTACTTC. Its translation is CASSATSGIPYEQYF.

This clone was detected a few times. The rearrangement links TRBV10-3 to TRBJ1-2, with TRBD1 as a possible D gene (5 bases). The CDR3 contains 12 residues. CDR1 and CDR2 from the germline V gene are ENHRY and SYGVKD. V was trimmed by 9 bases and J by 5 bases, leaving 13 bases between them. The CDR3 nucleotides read TGTGCCATACAGCAGGGAGGTTATGGCTACACCTTC. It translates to CAIQQGGYGYTF.

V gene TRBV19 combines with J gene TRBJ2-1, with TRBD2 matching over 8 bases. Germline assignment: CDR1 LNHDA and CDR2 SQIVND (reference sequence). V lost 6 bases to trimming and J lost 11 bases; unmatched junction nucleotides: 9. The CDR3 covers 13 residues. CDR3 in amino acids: CASSTGLATQQFF. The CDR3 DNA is TGTGCCAGTAGCACCGGACTAGCTACGCAGCAGTTCTTC.

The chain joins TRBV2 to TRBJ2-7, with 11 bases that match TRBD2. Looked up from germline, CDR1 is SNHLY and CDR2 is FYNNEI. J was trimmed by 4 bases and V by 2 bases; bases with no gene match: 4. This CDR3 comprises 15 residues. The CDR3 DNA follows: TGTGCCAGCAGTGAAATAGCGGGAGGGCCATACGAGCAGTACTTC. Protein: CASSEIAGGPYEQYF.

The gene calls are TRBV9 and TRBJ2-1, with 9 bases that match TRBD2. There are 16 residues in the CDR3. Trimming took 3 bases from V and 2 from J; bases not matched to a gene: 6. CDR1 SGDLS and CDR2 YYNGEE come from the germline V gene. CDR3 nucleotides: TGTGCCAGCAGCGCCCGTATAGCGGGAGCCTACAATGAGCAGTTCTTC. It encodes CASSARIAGAYNEQFF.

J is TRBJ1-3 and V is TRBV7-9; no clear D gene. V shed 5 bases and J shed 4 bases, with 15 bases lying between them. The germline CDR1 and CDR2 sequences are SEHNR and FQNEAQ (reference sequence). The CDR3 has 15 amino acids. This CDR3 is CASSPSGVRGNTIYF. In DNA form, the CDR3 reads TGTGCCAGCAGCCCCTCCGGGGTCCGGGGAAACACCATATATTTT.

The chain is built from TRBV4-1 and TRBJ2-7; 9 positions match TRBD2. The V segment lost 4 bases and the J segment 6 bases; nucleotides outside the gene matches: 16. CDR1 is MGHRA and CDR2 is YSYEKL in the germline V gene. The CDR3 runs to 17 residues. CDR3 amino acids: CASSRGGAGGPPAEQYF. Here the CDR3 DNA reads TGCGCCAGCAGCCGCGGGGGGGCCGGCGGGCCTCCGGCCGAGCAGTACTTC.

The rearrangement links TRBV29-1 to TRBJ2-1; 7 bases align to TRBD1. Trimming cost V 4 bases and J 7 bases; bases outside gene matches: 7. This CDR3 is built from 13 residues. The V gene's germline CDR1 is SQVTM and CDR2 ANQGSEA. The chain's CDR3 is CSVVGDRINEQFF. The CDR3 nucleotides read TGCAGCGTTGTAGGGGACAGAATAAATGAGCAGTTCTTC.

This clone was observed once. CDR3 in DNA: TGTGCCAGCAGCCCAAGGGGGGGCGCGTCCTACGAGCAGTACTTC. Amino acid sequence: CASSPRGGASYEQYF. V gene TRBV7-9 combines with J gene TRBJ2-7; TRBD2 might be the D (7 bases). Germline CDR1 is SEHNR and CDR2 is FQNEAQ (reference sequence). With 5 bases removed from V and 1 base from J, the gap between germline ends came to 15 bases. There are 15 residues in the CDR3.

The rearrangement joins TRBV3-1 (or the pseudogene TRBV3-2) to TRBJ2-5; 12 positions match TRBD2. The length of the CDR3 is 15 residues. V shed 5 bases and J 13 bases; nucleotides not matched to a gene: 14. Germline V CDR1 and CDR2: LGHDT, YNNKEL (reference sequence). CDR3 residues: CASSFRTSGTGGLYF. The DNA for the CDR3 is TGTGCCAGCAGCTTCCGGACTAGCGGGACGGGGGGTCTGTACTTC.

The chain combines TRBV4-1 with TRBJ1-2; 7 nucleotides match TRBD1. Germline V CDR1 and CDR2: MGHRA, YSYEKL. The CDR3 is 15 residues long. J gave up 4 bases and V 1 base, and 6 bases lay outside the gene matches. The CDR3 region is CASSQGRGQLYGYTF. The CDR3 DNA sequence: TGCGCCAGCAGCCAAGGGAGGGGACAGCTCTATGGCTACACCTTC.

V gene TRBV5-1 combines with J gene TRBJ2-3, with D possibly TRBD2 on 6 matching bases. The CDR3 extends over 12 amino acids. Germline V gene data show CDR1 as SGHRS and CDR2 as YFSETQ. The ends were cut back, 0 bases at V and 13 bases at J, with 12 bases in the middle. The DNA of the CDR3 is TGCGCCAGCAGCTTGGGCGGGGCCGAGAAGTATTTT. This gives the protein CASSLGGAEKYF. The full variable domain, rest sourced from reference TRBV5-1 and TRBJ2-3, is KAGVTQTPRYLIKTRGQQVTLSCSPISGHRSVSWYQQTPGQGLQFLFEYFSETQRNKGNFPGRFSGRQFSNSRSEMNVSTLELGDSALYLCASSLGGAEKYFGPGTRLTVL.

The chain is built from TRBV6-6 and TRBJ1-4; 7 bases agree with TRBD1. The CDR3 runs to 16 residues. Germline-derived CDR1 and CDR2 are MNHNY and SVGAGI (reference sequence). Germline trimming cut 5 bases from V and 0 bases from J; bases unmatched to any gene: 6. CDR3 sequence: CASSIRTGATNEKLFF. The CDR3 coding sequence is TGTGCCAGCAGTATTCGTACAGGGGCAACTAATGAAAAACTGTTTTTT.

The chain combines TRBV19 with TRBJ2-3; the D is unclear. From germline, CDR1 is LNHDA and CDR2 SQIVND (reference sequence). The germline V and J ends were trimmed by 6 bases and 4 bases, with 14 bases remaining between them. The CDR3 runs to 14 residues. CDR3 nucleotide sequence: TGTGCCAGTAGCTACCATATAGTCGCAGATACGCAGTATTTT. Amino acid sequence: CASSYHIVADTQYF.

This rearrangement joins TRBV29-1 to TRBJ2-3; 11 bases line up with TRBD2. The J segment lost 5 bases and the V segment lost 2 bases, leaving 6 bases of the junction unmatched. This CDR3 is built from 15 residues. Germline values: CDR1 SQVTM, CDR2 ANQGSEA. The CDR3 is CSVEWLAGGRDTQYF. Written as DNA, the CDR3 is TGCAGCGTTGAATGGCTAGCGGGGGGTAGAGATACGCAGTATTTT.

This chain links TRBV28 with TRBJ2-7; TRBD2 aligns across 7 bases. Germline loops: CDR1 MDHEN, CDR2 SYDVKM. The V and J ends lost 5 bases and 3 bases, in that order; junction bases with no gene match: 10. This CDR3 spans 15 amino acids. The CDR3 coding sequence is TGTGCCAGCAGTCCGGCGGGGGAGGAGGTCTACGAGCAGTACTTC. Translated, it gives CASSPAGEEVYEQYF.

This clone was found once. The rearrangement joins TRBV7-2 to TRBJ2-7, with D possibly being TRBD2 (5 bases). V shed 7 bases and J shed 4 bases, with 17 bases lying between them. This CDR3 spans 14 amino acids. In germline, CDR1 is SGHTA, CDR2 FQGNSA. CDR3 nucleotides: TGTGCCAGCAACCCGGACTCCGGAGGTTACGAGCAGTACTTC. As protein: CASNPDSGGYEQYF.